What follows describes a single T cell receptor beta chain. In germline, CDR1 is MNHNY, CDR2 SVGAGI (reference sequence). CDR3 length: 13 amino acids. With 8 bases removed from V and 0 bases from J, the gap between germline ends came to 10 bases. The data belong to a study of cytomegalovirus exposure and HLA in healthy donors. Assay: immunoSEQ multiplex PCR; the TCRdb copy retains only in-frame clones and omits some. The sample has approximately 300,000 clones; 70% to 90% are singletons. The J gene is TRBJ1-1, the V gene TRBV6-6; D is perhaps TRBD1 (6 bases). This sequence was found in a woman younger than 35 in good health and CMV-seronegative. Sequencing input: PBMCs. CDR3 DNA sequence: TGTGCCAGCCGGGGGGGCCTGAACACTGAAGCTTTCTTT. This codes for CASRGGLNTEAFF.